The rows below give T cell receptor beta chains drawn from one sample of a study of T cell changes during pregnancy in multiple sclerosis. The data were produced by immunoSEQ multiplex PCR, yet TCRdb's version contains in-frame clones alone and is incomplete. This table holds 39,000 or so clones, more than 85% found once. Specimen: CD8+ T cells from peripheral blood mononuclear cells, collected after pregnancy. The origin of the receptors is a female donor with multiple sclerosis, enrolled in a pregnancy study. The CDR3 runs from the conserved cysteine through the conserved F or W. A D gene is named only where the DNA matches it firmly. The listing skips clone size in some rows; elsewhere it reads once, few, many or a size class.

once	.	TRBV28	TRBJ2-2	CASSLSGGELFF	TGTGCCAGCAGTTTGTCGGGCGGGGAGCTGTTTTTT
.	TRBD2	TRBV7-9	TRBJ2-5	CASSLTGLLAGNQETQYF	TGTGCCAGCAGCCTGACGGGGCTCCTAGCGGGGAACCAAGAGACCCAGTACTTC
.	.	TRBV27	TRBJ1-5	CASSLAGVGQPQHF	TGTGCCAGCAGTTTAGCGGGGGTAGGTCAGCCCCAGCATTTT
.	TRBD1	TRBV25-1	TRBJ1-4	CASSRQGNEKLFF	TGTGCCAGCTCACGACAGGGTAATGAAAAACTGTTTTTT
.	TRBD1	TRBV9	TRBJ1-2	CASSVAGTANYGYTF	TGTGCCAGCAGCGTCGCAGGGACAGCTAACTATGGCTACACCTTC
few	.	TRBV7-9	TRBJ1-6	CASNPASQDGRNSPLHF	TGTGCCAGCAACCCCGCTTCTCAGGACGGGAGAAATTCACCCCTCCACTTT
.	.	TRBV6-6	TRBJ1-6	CASSYGGLSPLHF	TGTGCCAGCAGTTATGGGGGACTTTCACCCCTCCACTTT
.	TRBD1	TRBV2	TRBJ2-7	CATKTGPPHEQYF	TGTGCCACCAAGACAGGGCCCCCCCACGAGCAGTACTTC
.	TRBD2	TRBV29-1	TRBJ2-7	CSVLAGGPYEQYF	TGCAGCGTCTTAGCGGGAGGGCCCTACGAGCAGTACTTC
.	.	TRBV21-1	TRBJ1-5	CASSKSPGGGNRNQPQHF	TGTGCCAGCAGCAAAAGCCCGGGAGGAGGGAATCGCAATCAGCCCCAGCATTTT
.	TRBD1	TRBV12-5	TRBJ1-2	CASGSSVKTGTSYGYTF	TGTGCTAGTGGTTCGTCGGTAAAGACAGGGACATCCTATGGCTACACCTTC
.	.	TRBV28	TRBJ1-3	CASSLPRDWTDSSGNTIYF	TGTGCCAGCAGTCTACCCAGAGACTGGACAGACAGCTCTGGAAACACCATATATTTT
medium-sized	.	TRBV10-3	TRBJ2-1	CAISESRASAHNEQFF	TGTGCCATCAGTGAGTCGAGGGCTAGCGCCCACAATGAGCAGTTCTTC
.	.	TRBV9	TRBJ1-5	CASSVGGNSNQPQHF	TGTGCCAGCAGCGTGGGGGGAAATAGCAATCAGCCCCAGCATTTT
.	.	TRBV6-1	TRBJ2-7	CATLDILYEQYF	TGTGCCACTTTGGACATCCTATACGAGCAGTACTTC
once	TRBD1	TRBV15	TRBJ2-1	CATSREGGGRGQFF	TGTGCCACCAGCAGAGAAGGGGGCGGCAGGGGGCAGTTCTTC
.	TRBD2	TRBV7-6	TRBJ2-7	CASSPGTLGLVGEQYF	TGTGCCAGCAGCCCCGGAACCCTAGGACTAGTGGGCGAGCAGTACTTC
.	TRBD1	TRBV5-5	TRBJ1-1	CASSPPGGLVNMNTEAFF	TGTGCCAGCAGCCCTCCAGGGGGCCTAGTTAACATGAACACTGAAGCTTTCTTT
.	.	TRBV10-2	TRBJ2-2	CASSALGGAGELFF	TGCGCCAGCAGTGCCCTAGGGGGAGCTGGGGAGCTGTTTTTT
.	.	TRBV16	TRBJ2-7	CASSHLQDRFPYEQYF	TGTGCCAGCAGCCATCTGCAAGACAGGTTCCCATACGAGCAGTACTTC
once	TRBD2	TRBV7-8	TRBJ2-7	CASKSGGHYEQYF	TGTGCCAGTAAAAGCGGGGGGCATTACGAGCAGTACTTC
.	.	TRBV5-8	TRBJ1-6	CASRPYRTTLNSPLHF	TGTGCCAGCAGGCCATACAGGACTACCCTTAATTCACCCCTCCACTTT
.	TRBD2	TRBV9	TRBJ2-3	CASSLSGSTDTQYF	TGTGCCAGCAGCCTTAGCGGGAGCACAGATACGCAGTATTTT
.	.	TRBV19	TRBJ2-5	CASGDTKETQYF	TGTGCCAGTGGGGACACAAAAGAGACCCAGTACTTC
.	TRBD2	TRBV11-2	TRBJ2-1	CASSLLGRDYNEQFF	TGTGCCAGCAGCTTACTCGGGAGGGACTACAATGAGCAGTTCTTC
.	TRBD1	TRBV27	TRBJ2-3	CASSLTGVGADTQYF	TGTGCCAGCAGTCTTACAGGGGTGGGCGCAGATACGCAGTATTTT
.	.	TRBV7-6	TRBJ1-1	CASSLASRGPEAFF	TGTGCCAGCAGCTTAGCGTCGCGGGGACCTGAAGCTTTCTTT
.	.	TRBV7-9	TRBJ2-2	CASSFTGEDTGELFF	TGTGCCAGCAGCTTTACAGGGGAGGACACCGGGGAGCTGTTTTTT
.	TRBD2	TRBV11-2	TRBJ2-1	CASSLDLETSGLSYNEQFF	TGTGCCAGCAGCTTAGACCTTGAGACTAGCGGGCTTTCCTACAATGAGCAGTTCTTC
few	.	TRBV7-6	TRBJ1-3	CASSLEVTRGFGNTIYF	TGTGCCAGCAGCTTAGAGGTTACACGGGGTTTTGGAAACACCATATATTTT
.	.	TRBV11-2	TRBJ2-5	CASSFRGRWTPQETQYF	TGTGCCAGCAGCTTCCGCGGCAGGTGGACACCTCAAGAGACCCAGTACTTC
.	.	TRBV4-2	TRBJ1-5	CASSQGGQSNQPQHF	TGTGCCAGCAGCCAAGGGGGGCAAAGCAATCAGCCCCAGCATTTT
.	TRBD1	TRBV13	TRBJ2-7	CASSLAGQAYEQYF	TGTGCCAGCAGCTTAGCAGGACAGGCCTACGAGCAGTACTTC
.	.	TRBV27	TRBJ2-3	CASSLGGTLTDTQYF	TGTGCCAGCAGTTTAGGCGGGACCCTTACAGATACGCAGTATTTT
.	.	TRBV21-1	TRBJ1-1	CASRTDRDTEAFF	TGTGCCAGCAGGACAGACCGGGACACTGAAGCTTTCTTT
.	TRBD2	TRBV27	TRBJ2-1	CASSLWGGNNEQFF	TGTGCCAGCAGTTTATGGGGAGGGAACAATGAGCAGTTCTTC
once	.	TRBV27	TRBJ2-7	CASSLQGSYEQYF	TGTGCCAGCAGTTTACAGGGTTCCTACGAGCAGTACTTC
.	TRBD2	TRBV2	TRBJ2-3	CASSLTSGNRNTQYF	TGTGCCAGCAGTTTAACTAGCGGGAATCGGAATACGCAGTATTTT
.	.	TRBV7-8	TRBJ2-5	CASSLVTRETQYF	TGTGCCAGCAGCTTAGTTACTAGGGAGACCCAGTACTTC
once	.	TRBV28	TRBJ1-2	CASSLWAEGLRGYTF	TGTGCCAGCAGTTTATGGGCGGAGGGACTGCGTGGCTACACCTTC
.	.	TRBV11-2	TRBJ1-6	CASSVASGSYNSPLHF	TGTGCCAGCAGCGTGGCGTCGGGATCCTATAATTCACCCCTCCACTTT
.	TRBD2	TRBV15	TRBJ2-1	CATSGRGGPYNEQFF	TGTGCCACCAGCGGACGGGGGGGCCCCTACAATGAGCAGTTCTTC
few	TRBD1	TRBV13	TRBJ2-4	CASSSRQGMNIQYF	TGTGCCAGCAGCTCAAGACAGGGGATGAACATTCAGTACTTC
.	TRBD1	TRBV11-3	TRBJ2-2	CASSMTGDTGELFF	TGTGCCAGCAGCATGACAGGGGACACCGGGGAGCTGTTTTTT
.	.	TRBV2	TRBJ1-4	CASSEGYRGDGEKLFF	TGTGCCAGCAGTGAAGGTTACCGGGGGGACGGTGAAAAACTGTTTTTT
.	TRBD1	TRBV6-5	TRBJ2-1	CAGPGQGRSEQFF	TGTGCCGGACCGGGACAGGGACGAAGTGAGCAGTTCTTC
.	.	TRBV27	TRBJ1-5	CASSWGGMGSNQPQHF	TGTGCCAGCAGTTGGGGGGGGATGGGTAGCAATCAGCCCCAGCATTTT
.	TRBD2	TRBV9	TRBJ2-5	CASSPPRGGRETQYF	TGTGCCAGCAGCCCCCCAAGGGGAGGGAGGGAGACCCAGTACTTC
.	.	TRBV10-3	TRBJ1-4	CAISEKSGGANEKLFF	TGTGCCATCAGTGAGAAGAGCGGGGGCGCCAACGAAAAACTGTTTTTT
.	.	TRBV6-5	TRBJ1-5	CASSYRGDSNQPQHF	TGTGCCAGCAGTTACCGGGGGGACAGCAATCAGCCCCAGCATTTT
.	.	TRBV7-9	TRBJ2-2	CASSSGTRTGELFF	TGTGCCAGCAGCTCCGGGACACGGACCGGGGAGCTGTTTTTT
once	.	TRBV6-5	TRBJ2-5	CASSYSKGKGETQYF	TGTGCCAGCAGTTACTCGAAGGGGAAGGGAGAGACCCAGTACTTC
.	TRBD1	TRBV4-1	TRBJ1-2	CASSPRQGSYGYTF	TGCGCCAGCAGCCCAAGACAGGGGAGCTATGGCTACACCTTC
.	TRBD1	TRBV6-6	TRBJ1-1	CASTLGQGEAEAFF	TGTGCCAGCACCCTCGGGCAGGGGGAAGCTGAAGCTTTCTTT